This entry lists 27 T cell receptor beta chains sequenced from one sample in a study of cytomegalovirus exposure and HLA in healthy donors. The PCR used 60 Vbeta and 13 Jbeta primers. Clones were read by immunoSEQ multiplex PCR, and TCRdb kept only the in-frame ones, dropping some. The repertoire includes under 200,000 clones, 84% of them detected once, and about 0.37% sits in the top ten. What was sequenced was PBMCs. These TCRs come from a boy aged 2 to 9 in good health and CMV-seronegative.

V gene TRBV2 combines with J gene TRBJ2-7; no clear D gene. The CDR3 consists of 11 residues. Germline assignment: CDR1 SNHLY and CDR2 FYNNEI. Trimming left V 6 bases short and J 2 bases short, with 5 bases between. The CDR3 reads CASRTTYEQYF. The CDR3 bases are TGTGCCAGCAGAACTACCTACGAGCAGTACTTC.

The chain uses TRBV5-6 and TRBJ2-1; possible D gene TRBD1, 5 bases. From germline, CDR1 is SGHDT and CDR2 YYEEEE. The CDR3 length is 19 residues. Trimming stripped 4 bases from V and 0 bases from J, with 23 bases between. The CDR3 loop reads CASSILRGAFGSSYNEQFF. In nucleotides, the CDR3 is TGTGCCAGCAGCATACTCCGTGGGGCTTTTGGTAGCTCCTACAATGAGCAGTTCTTC. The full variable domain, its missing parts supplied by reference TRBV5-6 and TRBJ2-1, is DAGVTQSPTHLIKTRGQQVTLRCSPKSGHDTVSWYQQALGQGPQFIFQYYEEEERQRGNFPDRFSGHQFPNYSSELNVNALLLGDSALYLCASSILRGAFGSSYNEQFFGPGTRLTVL.

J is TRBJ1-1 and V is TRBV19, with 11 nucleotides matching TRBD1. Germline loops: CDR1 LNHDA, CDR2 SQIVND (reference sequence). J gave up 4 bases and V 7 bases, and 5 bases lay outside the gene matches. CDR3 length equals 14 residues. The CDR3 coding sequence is TGTGCCAGTACCTGGGACAGGGGGGTCACTGAAGCTTTCTTT. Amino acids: CASTWDRGVTEAFF.

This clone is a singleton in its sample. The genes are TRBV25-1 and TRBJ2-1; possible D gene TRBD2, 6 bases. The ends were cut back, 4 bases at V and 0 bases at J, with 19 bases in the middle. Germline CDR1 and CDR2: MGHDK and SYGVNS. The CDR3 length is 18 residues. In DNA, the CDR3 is TGTGCCAGCAGTGCCGGGGGTCAGACTACCAGCTCCTACAATGAGCAGTTCTTC. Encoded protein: CASSAGGQTTSSYNEQFF.

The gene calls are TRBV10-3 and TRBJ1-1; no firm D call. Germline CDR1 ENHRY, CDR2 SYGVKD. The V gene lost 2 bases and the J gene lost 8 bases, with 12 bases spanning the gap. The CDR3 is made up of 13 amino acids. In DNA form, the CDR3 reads TGTGCCATCAGTGAGGACGCCCCCGGGGAAGCTTTCTTT. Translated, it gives CAISEDAPGEAFF.

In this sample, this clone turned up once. The CDR3 reads CASSPIPQGSYGYTF. CDR3 nucleotide sequence: TGTGCCAGCAGCCCCATTCCGCAGGGAAGCTATGGCTACACCTTC. This chain uses TRBV7-6 with TRBJ1-2; maybe TRBD1 (5 bases). CDR1 and CDR2 (germline): SGHVS, FNYEAQ. The germline V and J ends were trimmed by 5 bases and 4 bases, with 17 bases remaining between them. The CDR3 sequence is 15 residues long.

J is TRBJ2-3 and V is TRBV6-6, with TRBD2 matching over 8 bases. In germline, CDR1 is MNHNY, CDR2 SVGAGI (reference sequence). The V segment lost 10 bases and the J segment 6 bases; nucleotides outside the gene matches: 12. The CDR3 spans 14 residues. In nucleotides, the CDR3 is TGTGCCACCTACTCGGGGGGGCTGAGGGATACGCAGTATTTT. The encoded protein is CATYSGGLRDTQYF.

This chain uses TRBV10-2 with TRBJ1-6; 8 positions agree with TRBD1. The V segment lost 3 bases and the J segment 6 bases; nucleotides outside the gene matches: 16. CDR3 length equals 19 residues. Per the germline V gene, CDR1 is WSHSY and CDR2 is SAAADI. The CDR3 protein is CASSDQKDRGLPSNSPLHF. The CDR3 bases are TGCGCCAGCAGTGACCAGAAAGACAGGGGACTACCGAGTAATTCACCCCTCCACTTT.

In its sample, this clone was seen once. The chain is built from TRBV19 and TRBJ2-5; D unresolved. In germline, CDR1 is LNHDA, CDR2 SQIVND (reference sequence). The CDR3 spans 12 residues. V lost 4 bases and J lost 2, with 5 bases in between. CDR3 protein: CASSNSQETQYF. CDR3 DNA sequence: TGTGCCAGTAGTAACTCACAAGAGACCCAGTACTTC.

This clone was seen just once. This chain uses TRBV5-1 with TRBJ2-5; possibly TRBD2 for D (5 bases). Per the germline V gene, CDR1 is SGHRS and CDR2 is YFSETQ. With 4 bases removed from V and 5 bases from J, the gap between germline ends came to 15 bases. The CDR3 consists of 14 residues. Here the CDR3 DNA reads TGCGCCAGCAGCACTAGGACGGGCCCGGAGACCCAGTACTTC. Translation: CASSTRTGPETQYF.

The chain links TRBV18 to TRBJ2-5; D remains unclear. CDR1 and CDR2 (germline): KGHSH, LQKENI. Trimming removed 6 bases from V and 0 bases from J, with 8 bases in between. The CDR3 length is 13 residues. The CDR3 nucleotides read TGTGCCAGCTCTCCAGAGTACCAAGAGACCCAGTACTTC. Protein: CASSPEYQETQYF.

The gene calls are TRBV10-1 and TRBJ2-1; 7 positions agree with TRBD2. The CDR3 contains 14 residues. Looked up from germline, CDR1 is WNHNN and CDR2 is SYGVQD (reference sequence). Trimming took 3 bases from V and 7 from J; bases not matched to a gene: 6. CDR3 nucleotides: TGCGCCAGCAGTGACGGGAGGAAAAGTAATGAGCAGTTCTTC. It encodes CASSDGRKSNEQFF.

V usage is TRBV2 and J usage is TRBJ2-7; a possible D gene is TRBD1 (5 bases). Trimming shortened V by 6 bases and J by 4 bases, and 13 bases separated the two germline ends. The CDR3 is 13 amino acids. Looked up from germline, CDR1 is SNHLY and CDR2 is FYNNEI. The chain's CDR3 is CASSGQPLYEQYF. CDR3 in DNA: TGTGCCAGCAGCGGACAACCGCTTTACGAGCAGTACTTC.

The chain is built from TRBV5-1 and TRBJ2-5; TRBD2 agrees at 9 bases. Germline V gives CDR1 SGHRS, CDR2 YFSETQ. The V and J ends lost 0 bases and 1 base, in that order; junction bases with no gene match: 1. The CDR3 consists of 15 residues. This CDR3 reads CASSLGGGVQETQYF. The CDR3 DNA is TGCGCCAGCAGCTTGGGCGGGGGGGTCCAAGAGACCCAGTACTTC.

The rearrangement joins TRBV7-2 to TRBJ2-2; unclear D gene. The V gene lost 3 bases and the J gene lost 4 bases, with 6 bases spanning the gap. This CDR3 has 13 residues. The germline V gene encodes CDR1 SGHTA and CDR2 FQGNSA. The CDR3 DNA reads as TGTGCCAGCAGCTTCTCCGGCACCGGGGAGCTGTTTTTT. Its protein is CASSFSGTGELFF.

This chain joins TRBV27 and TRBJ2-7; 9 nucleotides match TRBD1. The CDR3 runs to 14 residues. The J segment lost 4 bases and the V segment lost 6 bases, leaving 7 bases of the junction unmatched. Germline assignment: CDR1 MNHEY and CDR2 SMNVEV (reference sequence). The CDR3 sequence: CASSFRQGVYEQYF. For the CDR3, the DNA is TGTGCCAGCAGCTTCCGACAGGGGGTTTACGAGCAGTACTTC.

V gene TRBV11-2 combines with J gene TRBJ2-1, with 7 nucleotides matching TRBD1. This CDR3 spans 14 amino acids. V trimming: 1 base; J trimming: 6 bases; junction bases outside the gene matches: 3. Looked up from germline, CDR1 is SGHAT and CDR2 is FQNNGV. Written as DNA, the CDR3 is TGTGCCAGCAGCTTAGCGGGACAGATCAATGAGCAGTTCTTC. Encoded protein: CASSLAGQINEQFF.

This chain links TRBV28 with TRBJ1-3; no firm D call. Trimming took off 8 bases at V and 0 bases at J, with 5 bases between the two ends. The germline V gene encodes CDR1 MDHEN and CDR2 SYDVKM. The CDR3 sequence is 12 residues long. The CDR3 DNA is TGTGCCAGCCGGAGCTCTGGAAACACCATATATTTT. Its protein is CASRSSGNTIYF.

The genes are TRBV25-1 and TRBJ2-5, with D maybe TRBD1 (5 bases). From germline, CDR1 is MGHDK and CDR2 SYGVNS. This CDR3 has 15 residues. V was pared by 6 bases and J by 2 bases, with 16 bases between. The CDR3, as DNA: TGTGCCAGCAGATATAGTAGGGGAATTCAAGAGACCCAGTACTTC. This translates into CASRYSRGIQETQYF.

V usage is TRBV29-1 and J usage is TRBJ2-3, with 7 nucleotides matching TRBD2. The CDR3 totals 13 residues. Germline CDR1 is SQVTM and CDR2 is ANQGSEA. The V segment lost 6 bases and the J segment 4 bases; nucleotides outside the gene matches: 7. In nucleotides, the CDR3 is TGCAGCGTCGCGGCGGGAGTGTCAGATACGCAGTATTTT. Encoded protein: CSVAAGVSDTQYF.

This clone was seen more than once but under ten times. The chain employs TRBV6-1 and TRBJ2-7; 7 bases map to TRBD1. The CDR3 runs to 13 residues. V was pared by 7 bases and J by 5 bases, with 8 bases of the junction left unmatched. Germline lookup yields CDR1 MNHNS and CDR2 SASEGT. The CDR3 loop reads CASKAGGSDEQYF. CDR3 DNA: TGTGCCAGCAAGGCAGGGGGATCGGACGAGCAGTACTTC.

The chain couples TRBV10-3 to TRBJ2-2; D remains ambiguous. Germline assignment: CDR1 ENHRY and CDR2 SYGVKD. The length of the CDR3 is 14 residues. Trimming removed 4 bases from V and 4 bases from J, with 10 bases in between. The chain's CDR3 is CAISGESATGELFF. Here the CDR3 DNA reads TGTGCCATCAGTGGAGAGAGCGCCACCGGGGAGCTGTTTTTT.

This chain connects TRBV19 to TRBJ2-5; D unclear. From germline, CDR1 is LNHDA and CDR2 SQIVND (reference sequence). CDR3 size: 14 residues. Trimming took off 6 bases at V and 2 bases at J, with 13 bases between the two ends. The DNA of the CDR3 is TGTGCCAGTAGACCTACTGGTTCACAAGAGACCCAGTACTTC. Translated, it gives CASRPTGSQETQYF.

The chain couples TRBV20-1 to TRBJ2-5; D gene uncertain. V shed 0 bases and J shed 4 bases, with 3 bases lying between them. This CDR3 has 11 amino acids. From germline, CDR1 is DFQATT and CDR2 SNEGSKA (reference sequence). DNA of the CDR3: TGCAGTGCTAGAGACCGAGAGACCCAGTACTTC. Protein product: CSARDRETQYF.

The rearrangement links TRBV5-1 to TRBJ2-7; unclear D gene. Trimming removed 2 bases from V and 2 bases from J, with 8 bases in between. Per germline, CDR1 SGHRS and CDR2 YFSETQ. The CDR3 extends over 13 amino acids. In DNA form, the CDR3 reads TGCGCCAGCAGCTTCACTGCCGCCTACGAGCAGTACTTC. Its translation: CASSFTAAYEQYF.

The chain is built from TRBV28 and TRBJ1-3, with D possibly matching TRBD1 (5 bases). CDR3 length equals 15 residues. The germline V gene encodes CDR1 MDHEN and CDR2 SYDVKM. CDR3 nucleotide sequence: TGTGCTACCTTTACTTTGAAGGGGCGTGGAAACACCATATATTTT. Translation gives CATFTLKGRGNTIYF. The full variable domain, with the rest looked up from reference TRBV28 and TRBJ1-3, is DVKVTQSSRYLVKRTGEKVFLECVQDMDHENMFWYRQDPGLGLRLIYFSYDVKMKEKGDIPEGYSVSREKKERFSLILESASTNQTSMYLCATFTLKGRGNTIYFGEGSWLTVV.

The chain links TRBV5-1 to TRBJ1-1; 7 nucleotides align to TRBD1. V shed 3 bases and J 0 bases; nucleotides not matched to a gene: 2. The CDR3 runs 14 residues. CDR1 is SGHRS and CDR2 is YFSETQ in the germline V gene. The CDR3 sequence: CASSSDRVNTEAFF. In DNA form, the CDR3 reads TGCGCCAGCAGCTCAGACAGGGTGAACACTGAAGCTTTCTTT.